Each of the 25 T cell receptor beta chains below was sequenced from the same sample in a study of control samples from healthy donors and cancer patients. TCRdb's table, derived via immunoSEQ multiplex PCR, lists solely in-frame clones and lacks some. The repertoire holds 90,000 to 95,000 clones, with around 85% as singletons. The sequenced sample consisted of blood. These receptor sequences come from a man in his thirties or forties in good health.

The chain links TRBV11-2 to TRBJ2-3, with a tentative D call TRBD2 (5 bases). CDR1 and CDR2 (germline): SGHAT, FQNNGV. This CDR3 comprises 15 residues. Between the trimmed V and J ends, which lost 5 bases and 2 bases, there was a span of 14 bases. This chain's CDR3 is CASSPSRGFTDTQYF. CDR3 nucleotide sequence: TGTGCCAGCAGCCCTTCTCGGGGTTTCACAGATACGCAGTATTTT. Drawing the rest from reference TRBV11-2 and TRBJ2-3, the complete variable domain is EAGVAQSPRYKIIEKRQSVAFWCNPISGHATLYWYQQILGQGPKLLIQFQNNGVVDDSQLPKDRFSAERLKGVDSTLKIQPAKLEDSAVYLCASSPSRGFTDTQYFGPGTRLTVL.

The chain couples TRBV6-5 to TRBJ2-5; TRBD2 matches at 8 bases. In germline, CDR1 is MNHEY, CDR2 SVGAGI. CDR3 length: 14 residues. Losses at the gene ends were 5 bases for V and 5 bases for J; bases not matched to a gene: 7. CDR3 DNA: TGTGCCAGCAGTCGGGGGGGGGATTGGGAGACCCAGTACTTC. Amino acids: CASSRGGDWETQYF.

The J gene is TRBJ2-7, the V gene TRBV7-8; D remains ambiguous. The CDR3 has 13 amino acids. From germline, CDR1 is SGHVS and CDR2 FQNEAQ. The V gene lost 6 bases and the J gene lost 1 base, with 10 bases spanning the gap. The CDR3 coding sequence is TGTGCCAGCAGTTTCGGCGATTCCTACGAGCAGTACTTC. Amino acid sequence: CASSFGDSYEQYF.

The chain has TRBV14 and TRBJ2-1, with D uncertain. Germline CDR1 and CDR2: SGHDN and FVKESK. The CDR3 sequence is 13 residues long. V was trimmed by 4 bases and J by 9 bases, leaving 13 bases between them. CDR3 in DNA: TGTGCCAGCAGCCCAAGCATAATTGCTGAGCAGTTCTTC. Encoded protein: CASSPSIIAEQFF.

The rearrangement joins TRBV19 to TRBJ2-7; 7 nucleotides align to TRBD2. This CDR3 region has 13 residues. The germline gives CDR1 LNHDA, CDR2 SQIVND (reference sequence). The V segment lost 5 bases and the J segment 6 bases; nucleotides outside the gene matches: 7. The CDR3 sequence is CASSGGRAGEQYF. The CDR3 DNA is TGTGCCAGTAGTGGAGGGAGGGCCGGCGAGCAGTACTTC.

This clone was seen a few times. Other DNA sequences of this sample code for an identical CDR3. This chain links TRBV6-5 with TRBJ1-2, with D possibly TRBD1 on 6 matching bases. Trimming removed 5 bases at V and 8 bases at J, with 9 bases between. Germline V gene sequence: CDR1 MNHEY, CDR2 SVGAGI. This CDR3 has 11 amino acids. The CDR3 region has the DNA TGTGCCAGCAGTCCAGGGGCCGGCTACACCTTC. It specifies CASSPGAGYTF.

V gene TRBV12-3 or TRBV12-4 combines with J gene TRBJ2-7, with a tentative D call TRBD2 (5 bases). This CDR3 comprises 12 residues. Trimming left V 2 bases short and J 5 bases short, with 7 bases between. The CDR3 DNA reads as TGTGCCAGCAGTTTATGGGAGAACGAGCAGTACTTC. Residues: CASSLWENEQYF.

The chain couples TRBV11-3 to TRBJ2-1, with 12 nucleotides matching TRBD2. Germline V gives CDR1 SGHNT, CDR2 YENEEA. The CDR3 runs 18 residues. With V trimmed by 2 bases and J by 6 bases, 11 bases remained unmatched. CDR3 nucleotides: TGTGCCAGCAGCTTATCCCCTTCTAGCGGGGGGGCTCTCAATGAGCAGTTCTTC. It yields the protein CASSLSPSSGGALNEQFF.

V is TRBV12-5 and J is TRBJ2-2; 7 bases fit TRBD2. With 7 bases clipped from V and 6 bases from J, the junction kept 8 bases outside the gene matches. Germline V gene lookup returns CDR1 LGHNT and CDR2 FRNRAP. The CDR3 consists of 14 residues. CDR3 nucleotide sequence: TGTGCTAGTGTTCACGGACTAGTCTCCGGGGAGCTGTTTTTT. Its protein product is CASVHGLVSGELFF.

V usage is TRBV11-1 and J usage is TRBJ1-2, with a weak D call TRBD1 (5 bases). The CDR3 consists of 14 residues. Germline CDR1 reads SGHAT; CDR2 reads FQDESV (reference sequence). V shed 8 bases and J shed 8 bases, with 21 bases lying between them. For the CDR3, the DNA is TGTGCCAGCTTCGGGGGACGAGGAGATATCGGCTACACCTTC. Protein: CASFGGRGDIGYTF.

The V and J genes are TRBV6-5 and TRBJ1-6; D ambiguous. The CDR3 runs to 14 residues. Germline V gene sequence: CDR1 MNHEY, CDR2 SVGAGI. The V end was cut by 2 bases, the J end by 5 bases, with 7 bases between. CDR3 region: CASSYPFDNSPLHF. Here the CDR3 DNA reads TGTGCCAGCAGTTACCCGTTTGATAATTCACCCCTCCACTTT.

The chain recombines TRBV9 with TRBJ2-7; TRBD1 matches at 8 bases. J lost 3 bases, V lost 4 bases, and 6 bases had no gene match. The CDR3 has 14 residues. CDR1 is SGDLS and CDR2 is YYNGEE in the germline V gene. The chain's CDR3 is CASSPGQAGYEQYF. The DNA of the CDR3 is TGTGCCAGCAGCCCGGGACAGGCCGGCTACGAGCAGTACTTC.

This clone is medium-sized within its sample. The V call is TRBV25-1, the J call TRBJ1-2; no reliable D call. V dropped 5 bases and J dropped 7 bases, with 8 bases sitting between them. Germline-derived CDR1 and CDR2 are MGHDK and SYGVNS. The CDR3 covers 11 residues. CDR3 region: CASSSGSGYTF. The CDR3 bases are TGTGCCAGCAGTTCCGGCAGTGGCTACACCTTC.

CDR3 amino acids: CASSLTGALTYNEQFF. The CDR3 DNA reads TGTGCCAGCAGCTTAACAGGGGCTCTAACCTACAATGAGCAGTTCTTC. This chain links TRBV11-1 with TRBJ2-1, with 7 bases matching TRBD1. Germline V CDR1 and CDR2: SGHAT, FQDESV (reference sequence). V lost 2 bases, J lost 2 bases, and 6 bases stayed unmatched. The CDR3 spans 16 residues.

J is TRBJ2-1 and V is TRBV24-1, with TRBD2 identical over 7 bases. CDR1 and CDR2 from the germline V gene are KGHDR and SFDVKD. This CDR3 is 16 amino acids long. V lost 0 bases to trimming and J lost 5 bases; unmatched junction nucleotides: 6. The CDR3 DNA sequence: TGTGCCACCAGTGATTTGGCGAGCGGGGTAGACAATGAGCAGTTCTTC. Translation gives CATSDLASGVDNEQFF.

This chain uses TRBV5-1 with TRBJ1-5; D uncertain. The V and J ends lost 0 bases and 5 bases respectively, with 9 bases between them. Germline CDR1 reads SGHRS; CDR2 reads YFSETQ. The CDR3 covers 14 residues. The DNA of the CDR3 is TGCGCCAGCAGCTTGGGTACCCATGATCAGCCCCAGCATTTT. It specifies CASSLGTHDQPQHF.

The V call is TRBV12-3 or TRBV12-4, the J call TRBJ2-5, with a tentative D call TRBD2 (6 bases). This CDR3 has 13 residues. Trimming took 2 bases from V and 5 from J, leaving 9 bases between them. CDR3 coding DNA: TGTGCCAGCAGTTTATTTGGGGGGGAGACCCAGTACTTC. Amino acid sequence: CASSLFGGETQYF.

This rearrangement joins TRBV5-4 to TRBJ2-2, with 12 positions matching TRBD2. Germline CDR1 is SGHNT and CDR2 is YYREEE (reference sequence). With V trimmed by 3 bases and J by 3 bases, 3 bases remained unmatched. CDR3 length equals 16 residues. In DNA form, the CDR3 reads TGTGCCAGCAGCTCACTAGCGGGGGGCGACACCGGGGAGCTGTTTTTT. It specifies CASSSLAGGDTGELFF.

The rearrangement links TRBV6-1 to TRBJ1-3; 10 positions agree with TRBD1. J was trimmed by 4 bases and V by 6 bases; bases with no gene match: 0. The CDR3 covers 13 residues. The germline V gene encodes CDR1 MNHNS and CDR2 SASEGT. CDR3 region: CASRTGGGNTIYF. CDR3 in DNA: TGTGCCAGCAGGACAGGGGGCGGAAACACCATATATTTT.

This clone has a count of ten or more. The chain links TRBV6-6 to TRBJ2-7, with D perhaps given as TRBD1 or TRBD2 (5 bases each). Germline CDR1 and CDR2: MNHNY and SVGAGI (reference sequence). The CDR3 loop spans 14 amino acids. The V gene lost 6 bases and the J gene lost 5 bases, with 17 bases spanning the gap. The CDR3 protein is CASRHYQGANEQYF. CDR3 coding DNA: TGTGCCAGCAGACACTATCAGGGAGCCAACGAGCAGTACTTC.

This clone has only one observation. The J gene is TRBJ2-2, the V gene TRBV5-1; possibly TRBD1 for D (5 bases). Germline V gene data show CDR1 as SGHRS and CDR2 as YFSETQ. The CDR3 sequence is 17 residues long. Trimming removed 2 bases from V and 0 bases from J, with 14 bases in between. This CDR3 is CASSFSIQVSNTGELFF. CDR3 DNA sequence: TGCGCCAGCAGCTTTTCCATACAGGTGTCGAACACCGGGGAGCTGTTTTTT.

The V and J genes are TRBV19 and TRBJ1-4; D not certain. The V end was cut by 5 bases, the J end by 8 bases, with 18 bases between. The CDR3 runs to 15 residues. Germline CDR1 is LNHDA and CDR2 is SQIVND (reference sequence). CDR3 DNA: TGTGCCAGTAGTGTGTGGGCCCCGAGGAAAGAAAAACTGTTTTTT. Amino acids: CASSVWAPRKEKLFF. The whole variable domain, filled in from reference TRBV19 and TRBJ1-4, reads DGGITQSPKYLFRKEGQNVTLSCEQNLNHDAMYWYRQDPGQGLRLIYYSQIVNDFQKGDIAEGYSVSREKKESFPLTVTSAQKNPTAFYLCASSVWAPRKEKLFFGSGTQLSVL.

The J gene is TRBJ1-2, the V gene TRBV6-4; 8 bases are a match to TRBD1. Germline V lookup: CDR1 MRHNA, CDR2 SNTAGT. The CDR3 is made up of 15 amino acids. The ends lost 6 bases at V and 6 bases at J; junction bases unmatched: 12. The CDR3 sequence is CASRLRQGSSHGYTF. CDR3 DNA sequence: TGTGCCAGCAGACTTCGACAGGGGAGCTCCCATGGCTACACCTTC.

CDR3 sequence: CSVQVDTTEAFF. DNA for the CDR3: TGCAGCGTTCAGGTGGACACCACTGAAGCTTTCTTT. V and J are TRBV29-1 and TRBJ1-1; possibly TRBD1 for D (5 bases). The CDR3 length is 12 residues. Trimming took off 5 bases at V and 4 bases at J, with 11 bases between the two ends. The germline V gene has CDR1 SQVTM and CDR2 ANQGSEA.

The chain links TRBV28 to TRBJ1-4, with 7 positions matching TRBD1. The germline V gene encodes CDR1 MDHEN and CDR2 SYDVKM. The CDR3 length is 16 residues. Trimming cost V 2 bases and J 8 bases; bases outside gene matches: 11. This CDR3 is CASSLATGRILEKLFF. The CDR3 DNA reads TGTGCCAGCAGTTTAGCGACAGGGAGGATTTTGGAAAAACTGTTTTTT.